Each of the 24 T cell receptor beta chains below was sequenced from the same sample in a study of a mutant IDH1 vaccine in newly diagnosed glioma. Time point reported: week 35, safety follow-up. The study gave 300 ug of mutant IDH1 20-mer peptide per vaccine dose, with topical imiquimod. For these receptors, no antigen is known. Clones were read by immunoSEQ multiplex PCR, and TCRdb kept only the in-frame ones, dropping some. The sample consists of approximately 60,000 clones, approximately 87% of them appearing once. Sample: PBMCs, taken from a glioma patient whose treatment included an IDH1 peptide vaccine. All receptors derive from a man aged 40-49 years with glioma.

This clone was seen a single time. The chain carries TRBV1 and TRBJ2-7; the listed D gene, TRBD1, was not tested against the DNA. TRBV1 has pseudogene status. This CDR3 region has 11 residues. The CDR3 here is CTGDRGGGQYF. The DNA for the CDR3 is TGCACCGGTGACAGGGGCGGAGGGCAGTACTTC.

The chain has TRBV4-3 and TRBJ1-2, with D unresolved. The CDR3 loop spans 13 amino acids. V was cut by 1 base and J by 8 bases, with 11 bases left in between. Germline values: CDR1 LGHNA, CDR2 YSLEER. CDR3 sequence: CASSQGEGFGYTF. Written as DNA, the CDR3 is TGCGCCAGCAGCCAAGGCGAAGGGTTCGGCTACACCTTC.

The chain couples TRBV19 to TRBJ2-2, with a tentative D call TRBD2 (6 bases). From germline, CDR1 is LNHDA and CDR2 SQIVND (reference sequence). V was shortened by 1 base and J by 7 bases, with 10 bases between the two germline ends. The CDR3 is 14 amino acids. The CDR3 nucleotides are TGTGCCAGTAGTATAGGGGCCGGGGGCGGGGAGCTGTTTTTT. This gives the protein CASSIGAGGGELFF.

The chain uses TRBV7-9 and TRBJ1-1; D call uncertain. Trimming pared 1 base from V and 6 bases from J, leaving 3 bases between. The CDR3 has 11 residues. Per germline, CDR1 SEHNR and CDR2 FQNEAQ (reference sequence). CDR3 in DNA: TGTGCCAGCAGCTTAGTCCCTGAAGCTTTCTTT. Its translation is CASSLVPEAFF.

This clone was detected only once. V usage is TRBV19 and J usage is TRBJ1-4; D unresolved. The V gene lost 3 bases and the J gene lost 8 bases, with 16 bases spanning the gap. In germline, CDR1 is LNHDA, CDR2 SQIVND (reference sequence). The CDR3 has 15 residues. In DNA, the CDR3 is TGTGCCAGTAGTATGTACGCCCTAGGCCCGGAAAAACTGTTTTTT. As protein: CASSMYALGPEKLFF.

V is TRBV11-2 and J is TRBJ1-2; the D is unclear. CDR3 length: 16 residues. V was shortened by 2 bases and J by 4 bases, with 17 bases between the two germline ends. Germline V gene lookup returns CDR1 SGHAT and CDR2 FQNNGV. CDR3 loop: CASSLSRTGPAYGYTF. CDR3 in DNA: TGTGCCAGCAGCTTATCTAGGACCGGGCCAGCCTATGGCTACACCTTC.

The chain couples TRBV10-3 to TRBJ2-7; 12 bases match TRBD2. CDR1 and CDR2 (germline): ENHRY, SYGVKD. This CDR3 is 20 amino acids long. With V trimmed by 6 bases and J by 5 bases, 23 bases remained unmatched. The CDR3 region is CAIRSTGTSGQWGRSDEQYF. The CDR3 coding sequence is TGTGCCATCAGAAGCACCGGGACTAGCGGGCAATGGGGAAGGTCGGACGAGCAGTACTTC.

The CDR3 loop reads CATRPSGQMNTEAFF. The CDR3 coding sequence is TGTGCCACACGACCATCGGGGCAGATGAACACTGAAGCTTTCTTT. The chain links TRBV10-3 to TRBJ1-1; maybe TRBD1 (5 bases). The germline V gene has CDR1 ENHRY and CDR2 SYGVKD. This CDR3 comprises 15 residues. V lost 10 bases and J 0 bases, leaving 18 bases between the germline ends.

This clone was observed a few times. The rearrangement links TRBV7-7 to TRBJ2-5; D is uncertain. With 1 base removed from V and 5 bases from J, the gap between germline ends came to 14 bases. The CDR3 is 15 residues long. Germline V gene data show CDR1 as SSHAT and CDR2 as FNYEAQ (reference sequence). Written as DNA, the CDR3 is TGTGCCAGCAGCTTAGGGCCTCAGACATATGAGACCCAGTACTTC. This encodes CASSLGPQTYETQYF.

The rearrangement uses TRBV27 and TRBJ2-7; D is tentatively TRBD1 or TRBD2 (5 bases each). CDR1 and CDR2 from the germline V gene are MNHEY and SMNVEV (reference sequence). V gave up 5 bases and J gave up 2 bases, with 13 bases separating them. The CDR3 spans 14 residues. The CDR3 nucleotides are TGTGCCAGCAGTAACACCGGGACGGCCTACGAGCAGTACTTC. It encodes CASSNTGTAYEQYF.

This chain uses TRBV4-3 with TRBJ2-4; maybe TRBD1 (6 bases). This CDR3 is built from 16 residues. Germline V gene lookup returns CDR1 LGHNA and CDR2 YSLEER. V was pared by 1 base and J by 8 bases, with 18 bases between. The CDR3 sequence is CASSQGHTGKGDIQYF. DNA for the CDR3: TGCGCCAGCAGCCAAGGCCACACCGGAAAGGGGGACATTCAGTACTTC.

This rearrangement joins TRBV7-3 to TRBJ1-1, with unresolved D. The germline CDR1 and CDR2 sequences are SGHTA and FQGTGA. CDR3 size: 14 residues. Trimming removed 2 bases from V and 5 bases from J, with 12 bases in between. The CDR3 DNA sequence: TGTGCCAGCAGCTTAGGTAGCGGTGGTACTGAAGCTTTCTTT. Its protein product is CASSLGSGGTEAFF. Combining the CDR3 with reference TRBV7-3 and TRBJ1-1 gives the whole variable domain GAGVSQTPSNKVTEKGKYVELRCDPISGHTALYWYRQSLGQGPEFLIYFQGTGAADDSGLPNDRFFAVRPEGSVSTLKIQRTERGDSAVYLCASSLGSGGTEAFFGQGTRLTVV.

The rearrangement links TRBV9 to TRBJ2-5; D may match TRBD1 or TRBD2 (5 bases each). This CDR3 contains 14 residues. CDR1 and CDR2 from the germline V gene are SGDLS and YYNGEE. Trimming removed 3 bases from V and 5 bases from J, with 14 bases in between. This CDR3 reads CASSAEGMVETQYF. In DNA form, the CDR3 reads TGTGCCAGCAGCGCCGAGGGGATGGTGGAGACCCAGTACTTC.

The chain couples TRBV5-1 to TRBJ2-1; weak D call: TRBD2 (6 bases). CDR1 and CDR2 (germline): SGHRS, YFSETQ. CDR3 size: 15 residues. V dropped 5 bases and J dropped 4 bases, with 16 bases sitting between them. This chain's CDR3 is CASRTGTYIYNEQFF. CDR3 bases: TGCGCCAGCAGAACCGGGACTTACATTTACAATGAGCAGTTCTTC. Drawing the rest from reference TRBV5-1 and TRBJ2-1, the complete variable domain is KAGVTQTPRYLIKTRGQQVTLSCSPISGHRSVSWYQQTPGQGLQFLFEYFSETQRNKGNFPGRFSGRQFSNSRSEMNVSTLELGDSALYLCASRTGTYIYNEQFFGPGTRLTVL.

The V and J genes are TRBV5-6 and TRBJ2-2; D remains ambiguous. Germline V CDR1 and CDR2: SGHDT, YYEEEE. V lost 7 bases to trimming and J lost 4 bases, with 11 bases between them. This CDR3 region has 13 residues. The CDR3 DNA is TGTGCCAGCCAATGGGGTGTCACCGGGGAGCTGTTTTTT. It codes for CASQWGVTGELFF.

This clone was seen only a few times. J is TRBJ2-2 and V is TRBV5-4; 9 positions agree with TRBD2. Germline-derived CDR1 and CDR2 are SGHNT and YYREEE (reference sequence). The CDR3 has 15 amino acids. With 7 bases clipped from V and 5 bases from J, the junction kept 9 bases outside the gene matches. CDR3 bases: TGTGCCAGCCATTCTTTAGCGGGAGTAACCGGGGAGCTGTTTTTT. Translated: CASHSLAGVTGELFF.

The chain has TRBV19 and TRBJ2-5, with 12 bases that match TRBD2. The CDR3 has 17 amino acids. With V trimmed by 4 bases and J by 5 bases, 11 bases remained unmatched. Germline CDR1 LNHDA, CDR2 SQIVND (reference sequence). The CDR3 DNA follows: TGTGCCAGTAGTAGTCTAGCGGGAGGGCCCTGGTTGGAGACCCAGTACTTC. Protein product: CASSSLAGGPWLETQYF.

This sequence joins TRBV6-1 and TRBJ1-5; tentative D call: TRBD1 (6 bases). CDR3 length: 13 residues. Germline loops: CDR1 MNHNS, CDR2 SASEGT. Trimming left V 2 bases short and J 7 bases short, with 9 bases between. Written as DNA, the CDR3 is TGTGCCAGCAGTGAAACAGGGTACCAGCCCCAGCATTTT. Its protein is CASSETGYQPQHF.

This chain uses TRBV19 with TRBJ1-1; a possible D gene is TRBD1 (6 bases). CDR1 and CDR2 (germline): LNHDA, SQIVND (reference sequence). With 8 bases removed from V and 6 bases from J, the gap between germline ends came to 16 bases. This CDR3 contains 13 residues. As DNA, the CDR3 is TGTGCCAGTGGCCGCACAGGGTCCTCTGAAGCTTTCTTT. This codes for CASGRTGSSEAFF.

The V call is TRBV7-9, the J call TRBJ1-2; D gene uncertain. V lost 5 bases and J 8 bases, leaving 15 bases between the germline ends. Germline-derived CDR1 and CDR2 are SEHNR and FQNEAQ (reference sequence). The CDR3 extends over 13 amino acids. In DNA form, the CDR3 reads TGTGCCAGCAGCACCTCTAGCGGGTACGGCTACACCTTC. It translates to CASSTSSGYGYTF.

This rearrangement joins TRBV10-1 to TRBJ2-5; TRBD1 might be the D (5 bases). The germline CDR1 and CDR2 sequences are WNHNN and SYGVQD (reference sequence). V lost 2 bases to trimming and J lost 4 bases, with 17 bases between them. This CDR3 region has 16 residues. CDR3 DNA sequence: TGCGCCAGCAGTGAGAACCCAGGGTGGCGTGGAGAGACCCAGTACTTC. Its protein is CASSENPGWRGETQYF.

This clone appeared a few times. The chain couples TRBV7-8 to TRBJ2-7, with unresolved D. Trimming pared 5 bases from V and 1 base from J, leaving 6 bases between. The CDR3 consists of 12 residues. Per the germline V gene, CDR1 is SGHVS and CDR2 is FQNEAQ. The DNA for the CDR3 is TGTGCCAGCAGCGTCGGTTCCTACGAGCAGTACTTC. It is translated as CASSVGSYEQYF. Full variable domain (remainder filled in from reference TRBV7-8 and TRBJ2-7): GAGVSQSPRYKVAKRGQDVALRCDPISGHVSLFWYQQALGQGPEFLTYFQNEAQLDKSGLPSDRFFAERPEGSVSTLKIQRTQQEDSAVYLCASSVGSYEQYFGPGTRLTVT.

This clone is a singleton in its sample. This chain links TRBV5-4 with TRBJ1-2; TRBD1 matches 7 bases. The CDR3 is made up of 12 amino acids. CDR1 and CDR2 from the germline V gene are SGHNT and YYREEE (reference sequence). The ends lost 3 bases at V and 4 bases at J; junction bases unmatched: 0. In nucleotides, the CDR3 is TGTGCCAGCAGCTGGGACAGCTATGGCTACACCTTC. Residues: CASSWDSYGYTF.

The CDR3 DNA sequence: TGCGCCAGCAGCCAAGATCTTTCGGGGGAGCCCCAGCATTTT. Amino acid sequence: CASSQDLSGEPQHF. The chain joins TRBV4-1 to TRBJ1-5, with D perhaps TRBD1 (5 bases). This CDR3 has 14 amino acids. Germline assignment: CDR1 MGHRA and CDR2 YSYEKL. Trimming left V 0 bases short and J 8 bases short, with 11 bases between.